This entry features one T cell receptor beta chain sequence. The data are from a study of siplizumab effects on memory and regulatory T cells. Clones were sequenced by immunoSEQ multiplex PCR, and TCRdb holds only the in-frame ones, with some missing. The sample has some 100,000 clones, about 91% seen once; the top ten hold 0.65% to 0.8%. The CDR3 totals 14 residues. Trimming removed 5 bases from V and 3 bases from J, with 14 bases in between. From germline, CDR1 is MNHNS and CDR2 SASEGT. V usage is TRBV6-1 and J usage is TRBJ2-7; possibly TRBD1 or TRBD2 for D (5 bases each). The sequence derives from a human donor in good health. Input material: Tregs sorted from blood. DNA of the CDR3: TGTGCCAGCAGTAGCCGGGACGGATACTACGAGCAGTACTTC. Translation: CASSSRDGYYEQYF.